The present entry profiles one T cell receptor beta chain with its context. As handled by the study authors: Nucleated cell counts were estimated from reference gene primer amplification. Only in-frame clones appear in the TCRdb table, and some are missing; sequencing was by immunoSEQ multiplex PCR. V and J calls and clone size are those listed in that table; D and trimming were worked out from the DNA. The sample includes roughly 670,000 clones, just under 90% of them seen just once. This sample stems from a study of blood T cell repertoires in COVID-19. Study context: Donors in the United States, Italy and Spain gave samples during acute or convalescent COVID-19. Nucleic acid was either cDNA or gDNA, and it came from T cells, B-cell-depleted T cells, or PBMCs.

CDR1 is GTSNPN, CDR2 SVGIG, per germline (reference sequence). This CDR3 has 13 amino acids. Unmatched junction bases numbered 5, after V lost 4 bases and J lost 2 bases. Sequences were obtained from peripheral blood. The sequence derives from a woman under 30 with acute or convalescent COVID-19. The J gene is TRBJ2-7, the V gene TRBV30; TRBD1 agrees at 7 bases. CDR3: CAWNYDRAYEQYF. CDR3 bases: TGTGCCTGGAATTATGACAGGGCCTACGAGCAGTACTTC.